The clone carrying this T cell receptor (beta chain) turned up a few times. Its specificity is unknown. The record originates from a study of vaccination and CD4 T cells after COVID-19. On the study more broadly: Taking of post-vaccine samples occurred a median approximately 70 days after dose two (range 14 to 241). Overlapping peptides of the spike proteins of SARS-CoV-2, HCoV-NL63, HCoV-OC43 and HCoV-229E were used for cell stimulation.

An Oncomine TCR Beta short-read assay was used to sequence the DNA from cultured CD4+ T cells. From CD4+ T cells that had been cultured, genomic DNA was extracted. TCRdb re-called the PCR reads with MiXCR, one entry per CDR3 protein. In the table there are approximately 8,000 distinct CDR3 sequences, approximately 53% of which are singletons. Study-wide findings and caveats: Vaccine-specific clones in convalescent patients were spike mono-reactive in 304 of 307 cases.

The treatment: approximately 10-day PBMC culture with coronavirus spike peptide pools or control peptides (ViraFEST assay). Pre-COVID-19 pandemic sampling (2011-2018) yielded the unexposed donor's CD4+ T cells. The sequence derives from a human donor in good health. The specimen was CD4+ T cells from blood, cultured in vitro.

CDR3 sequence reads: CASSLGPQPGGYTF. CDR3 in DNA: TGTGCCAGCAGCTTAGGGCCCCAACCCGGAGGCTACACCTTC. This chain joins TRBV7-2 and TRBJ1-2; D is unresolved. CDR3 length: 14 amino acids. The V end was cut by 1 base, the J end by 8 bases, with 14 bases between. CDR1 is SGHTA and CDR2 is FQGNSA in the germline V gene. The full variable domain, with the rest looked up from reference TRBV7-2 and TRBJ1-2, is GAGVSQSPSNKVTEKGKDVELRCDPISGHTALYWYRQSLGQGLEFLIYFQGNSAPDKSGLPSDRFSAERTGGSVSTLTIQRTQQEDSAVYLCASSLGPQPGGYTFGSGTRLTVV.